This T cell receptor (beta chain) emerged from a study of radiation and T cells in renal cell carcinoma. Profiling relied on immunoSEQ multiplex PCR, and the TCRdb table lists in-frame clones only, not all of them. Of more than 120,000 clones listed, 75% to 90% are singletons. Indicated time point: blood 4 weeks post-SBRT, at nephrectomy. Treatment meaning: 15 Gy SBRT to primary tumor, nephrectomy 4 weeks later. The clonotype was recovered from a woman aged 50 to 60 with renal cell carcinoma. This sample comprised blood, obtained from a patient whose treatment included radiotherapy and nephrectomy.

CDR3 in amino acids: CASSQSPEPASEQYF. DNA of the CDR3: TGTGCCAGCAGCCAAAGCCCAGAACCCGCCTCCGAGCAGTACTTC. The chain employs TRBV6-5 and TRBJ2-7, with D hard to call. With 6 bases removed from V and 6 bases from J, the gap between germline ends came to 21 bases. The germline V gene encodes CDR1 MNHEY and CDR2 SVGAGI. The CDR3 has 15 residues.